The clone carrying this T cell receptor (beta chain) was recorded a few times. This CDR3 is built from 14 residues. Germline V lookup: CDR1 WSHSY, CDR2 SAAADI. With 9 bases clipped from V and 3 bases from J, the junction kept 10 bases outside the gene matches. The record originates from a study of T-cell reconstitution after alpha-beta-depleted transplantation in children. A library of TCRbeta sequences, prepared with unique molecular identifiers, was generated. TCRdb itself ran the PCR reads through MiXCR, one entry per CDR3 protein. The data contain some 390,000 distinct CDR3 sequences, about 20% of them singletons.

The material sequenced was PBMCs from the stem cell graft donor, taken from the stem cell graft. This TCR came from a human donor who donated a stem cell graft to a child with acute myeloid leukemia. The chain carries TRBV10-2 and TRBJ2-7, with TRBD2 identical over 8 bases. The CDR3 sequence is CASLPGLGFYEQYF. In nucleotides, the CDR3 is TGCGCCAGTCTCCCGGGACTAGGGTTCTACGAGCAGTACTTC.